This TCR beta chain was documented in a study of yellow fever vaccine responses in identical twins. CDR3 size: 12 residues. The V end lost 2 bases, the J end lost 4 bases, and 6 bases lay between the germline ends. Germline loops: CDR1 GTSNPN, CDR2 SVGIG (reference sequence). Overall study results and limits: On the reported evidence, twins' vaccine T cell responses seemed partly convergent and partly personalized.

TCRdb fed the RT-PCR reads into MiXCR, producing one record per CDR3 protein. Of around 7,200 distinct CDR3 sequences listed, just over 85% are singletons. As to this clonotype: As yet, its antigen is unknown.

The V gene is TRBV30, the J gene TRBJ1-3; no reliable D call. The source is a woman in her late teens or twenties who received the yellow fever vaccine. Sequenced here: T cells from blood (PBMCs), unsorted or a sorted subset (not recorded which), sampled before or after yellow fever vaccination (not recorded which). The CDR3 sequence is CAWSLLGNTIYF. The CDR3 DNA reads TGTGCCTGGAGTCTCTTAGGAAACACCATATATTTT.